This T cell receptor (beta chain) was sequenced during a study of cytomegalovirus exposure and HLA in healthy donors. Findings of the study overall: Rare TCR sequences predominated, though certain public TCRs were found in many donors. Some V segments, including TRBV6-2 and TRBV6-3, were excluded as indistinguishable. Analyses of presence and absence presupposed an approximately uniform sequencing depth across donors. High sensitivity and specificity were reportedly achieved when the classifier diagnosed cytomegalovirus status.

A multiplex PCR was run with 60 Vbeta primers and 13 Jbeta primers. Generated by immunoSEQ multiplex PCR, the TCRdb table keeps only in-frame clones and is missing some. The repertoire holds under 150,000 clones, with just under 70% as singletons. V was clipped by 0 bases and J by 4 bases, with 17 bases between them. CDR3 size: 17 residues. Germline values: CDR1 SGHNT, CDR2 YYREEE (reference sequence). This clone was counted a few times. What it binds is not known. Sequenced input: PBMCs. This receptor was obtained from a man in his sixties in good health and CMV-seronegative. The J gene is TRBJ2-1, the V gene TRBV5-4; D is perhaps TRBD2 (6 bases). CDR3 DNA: TGTGCCAGCAGCTTGGGGTTAGCGGAGAACCCTTACAATGAGCAGTTCTTC. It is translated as CASSLGLAENPYNEQFF.